A selection of T cell receptor beta chains follows, all from one sample in a study of T cells after yellow fever vaccination. TCRdb re-called the 5' RACE reads with MiXCR, one entry per CDR3 protein. The sample records about 500,000 distinct CDR3 sequences, roughly 17% being singletons. The starting material was PBMCs, obtained 5 days after the first yellow fever vaccination. These receptor sequences come from a man in his late teens or twenties who received the YFV17D yellow fever vaccine. Both conserved end residues are part of each CDR3. Fields, in order: V gene, D gene, J gene, clone size, CDR3 DNA, CDR3 protein. The D gene is left open where the match is weak. The listing skips clone size in some rows; elsewhere it reads once, few, many or a size class.

TRBV5-1	TRBD1	TRBJ1-4	-	TGCGCCAGCAGCTTGGACCCTCAGGGGGAGGGAAAACTGTTTTTT	CASSLDPQGEGKLFF
TRBV6-5	TRBD1	TRBJ2-5	-	TGTGCCAGCAGTTACGAGGACAGGGGGCCGGAGACCCAGTACTTC	CASSYEDRGPETQYF
TRBV5-1	-	TRBJ2-2	few	TGCGCCAGCAGCTTGCACCAGGAGTGGGCGGGCACCGGGGAGCTGTTTTTT	CASSLHQEWAGTGELFF
TRBV5-1	-	TRBJ1-1	once	TGCGCCAGCAGCTTCGACCGACAGAGGGACACTGAAGCTTTCTTT	CASSFDRQRDTEAFF
TRBV6-1	-	TRBJ2-7	once	TGTGCCAGCAGTGAAATCGGCAGCTACGAGCAGTACTTC	CASSEIGSYEQYF
TRBV5-1	TRBD1	TRBJ2-3	few	TGCGCCAGCAGCTTGTTTTGGTCGCAGGGGGCAACAGATACGCAGTATTTT	CASSLFWSQGATDTQYF
TRBV4-3	-	TRBJ2-5	-	TGCGCCAGCAGCCGGGGTTGGGCAGGGTCCCAAGAGACCCAGTACTTC	CASSRGWAGSQETQYF
TRBV13	-	TRBJ2-7	-	TGTGCCAGCAGCCGAGGACAGTATATCGAGCAGTACTTC	CASSRGQYIEQYF
TRBV7-9	-	TRBJ1-1	-	TGTGCCAGCAGCTTAGCGGTAAGGGAAGCTTTCTTT	CASSLAVREAFF
TRBV20-1	-	TRBJ2-1	few	TGCAGTGCTACTGGGTTCTACAATGAGCAGTTCTTC	CSATGFYNEQFF
TRBV12-3/TRBV12-4	TRBD1	TRBJ1-5	many	TGTGCCAGCAGTTTCGGTACAGGGGTCCGTCATCAGCCCCAGCATTTT	CASSFGTGVRHQPQHF
TRBV29-1	-	TRBJ1-1	-	TGCAGCGCCGGCAACGTGAACACTGAAGCTTTCTTT	CSAGNVNTEAFF
TRBV20-1	TRBD1	TRBJ2-2	-	TGCAGTGCTAGGGGGACAGCTACGAACACCGGGGAGCTGTTTTTT	CSARGTATNTGELFF
TRBV25-1	-	TRBJ2-3	once	TGTGCCAGCAGTGGCGTGACCGGGACTCCGGGAGGCACAGATACGCAGTATTTT	CASSGVTGTPGGTDTQYF
TRBV11-2	-	TRBJ1-6	-	TGTGCCAGCAGCAGCAACAGAGGAGCACTAAATTCACCCCTCCACTTT	CASSSNRGALNSPLHF
TRBV6-2/TRBV6-3	TRBD2	TRBJ2-1	-	TGTGCCAGCAGTTTAGCGGGCCCCCAGTTCTTC	CASSLAGPQFF
TRBV2	-	TRBJ2-3	-	TGTGCCAGCAGACCGGGCCGCACAGATACGCAGTATTTT	CASRPGRTDTQYF
TRBV12-3/TRBV12-4	TRBD2	TRBJ2-3	-	TGTGCCAGCAGGGGGGGGATTGGTTCAGATACGCAGTATTTT	CASRGGIGSDTQYF
TRBV18	-	TRBJ1-6	-	TGTGCCAGCTCACCCGGGACCAGCAATTCACCCCTCCACTTT	CASSPGTSNSPLHF
TRBV6-5	-	TRBJ1-2	few	TGTGCCAGCAATTTAAGCGGCTCTGCAGGCTACACCTTC	CASNLSGSAGYTF